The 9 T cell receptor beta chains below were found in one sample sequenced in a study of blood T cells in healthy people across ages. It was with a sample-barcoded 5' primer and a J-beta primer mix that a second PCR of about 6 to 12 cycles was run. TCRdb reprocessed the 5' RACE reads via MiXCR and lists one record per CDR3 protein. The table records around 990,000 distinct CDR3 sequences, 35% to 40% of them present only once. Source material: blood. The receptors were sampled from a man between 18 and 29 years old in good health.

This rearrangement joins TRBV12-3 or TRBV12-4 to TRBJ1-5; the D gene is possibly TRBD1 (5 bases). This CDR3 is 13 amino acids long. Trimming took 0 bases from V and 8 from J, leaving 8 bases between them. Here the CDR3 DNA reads TGTGCCAGCAGTTTAGCCGCAGGGAAGCCCCAGCATTTT. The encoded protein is CASSLAAGKPQHF.

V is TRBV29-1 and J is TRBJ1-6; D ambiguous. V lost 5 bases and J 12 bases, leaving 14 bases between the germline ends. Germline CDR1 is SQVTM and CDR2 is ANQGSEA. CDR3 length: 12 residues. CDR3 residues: CSVLRTELPLHF. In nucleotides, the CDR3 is TGCAGCGTTCTGCGGACCGAGTTACCCCTCCACTTT.

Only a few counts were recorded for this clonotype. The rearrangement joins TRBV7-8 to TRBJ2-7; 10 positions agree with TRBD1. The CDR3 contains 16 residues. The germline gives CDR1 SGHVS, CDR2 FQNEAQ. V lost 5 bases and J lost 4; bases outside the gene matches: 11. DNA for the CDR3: TGTGCCAGCAGCCTAAATACGGGACAGGGGTCATACGAGCAGTACTTC. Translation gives CASSLNTGQGSYEQYF. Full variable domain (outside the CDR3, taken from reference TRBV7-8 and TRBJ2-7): GAGVSQSPRYKVAKRGQDVALRCDPISGHVSLFWYQQALGQGPEFLTYFQNEAQLDKSGLPSDRFFAERPEGSVSTLKIQRTQQEDSAVYLCASSLNTGQGSYEQYFGPGTRLTVT.

CDR3: CASSAGESLGTQYF. In DNA form, the CDR3 reads TGTGCCAGCAGTGCAGGGGAGTCCCTAGGGACGCAGTATTTT. The chain links TRBV6-5 to TRBJ2-3, with D perhaps matching TRBD1 (6 bases). The V gene lost 5 bases and the J gene lost 9 bases, with 18 bases spanning the gap. The germline gives CDR1 MNHEY, CDR2 SVGAGI. This CDR3 is built from 14 residues.

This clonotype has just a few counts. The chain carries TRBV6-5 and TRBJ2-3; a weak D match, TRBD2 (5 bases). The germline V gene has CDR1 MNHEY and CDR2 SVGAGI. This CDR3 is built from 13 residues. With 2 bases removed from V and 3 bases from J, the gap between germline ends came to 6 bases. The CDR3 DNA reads TGTGCCAGCAGTTACCGGGAAACAGATACGCAGTATTTT. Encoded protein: CASSYRETDTQYF.

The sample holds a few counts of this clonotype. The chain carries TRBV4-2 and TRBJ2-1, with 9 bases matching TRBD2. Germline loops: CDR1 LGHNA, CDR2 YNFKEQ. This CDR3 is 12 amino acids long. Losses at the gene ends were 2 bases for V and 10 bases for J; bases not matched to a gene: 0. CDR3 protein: CASSQSGGEQFF. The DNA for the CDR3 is TGTGCCAGCAGCCAAAGCGGGGGGGAGCAGTTCTTC.

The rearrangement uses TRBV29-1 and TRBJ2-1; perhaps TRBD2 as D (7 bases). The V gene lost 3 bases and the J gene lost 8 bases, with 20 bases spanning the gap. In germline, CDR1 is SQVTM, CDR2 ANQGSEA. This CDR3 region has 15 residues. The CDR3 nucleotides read TGCAGCGTTGAGGAAGGACGGGGGGCGGTGGATGAGCAGTTCTTC. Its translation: CSVEEGRGAVDEQFF.

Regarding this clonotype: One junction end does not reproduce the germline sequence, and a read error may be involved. The CDR3 DNA sequence: TGTGCCAGCAGCGGGAACTGGGACAGCGAGCGACAAGAGACCCGGTACTTC. Amino acids: CASSGNWDSERQETRYF. This chain uses TRBV25-1 with TRBJ2-5; TRBD1 aligns across 7 bases. Germline values: CDR1 MGHDK, CDR2 SYGVNS. The CDR3 sequence is 17 residues long.

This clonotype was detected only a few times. The chain's CDR3 is CASSIVASEGNEQFF. In DNA form, the CDR3 reads TGTGCCAGTAGTATAGTAGCCTCCGAGGGCAATGAGCAGTTCTTC. This chain uses TRBV19 with TRBJ2-1; D may be TRBD2 (5 bases). Trimming took off 1 base at V and 6 bases at J, with 13 bases between the two ends. The CDR3 has 15 residues. The germline V gene has CDR1 LNHDA and CDR2 SQIVND (reference sequence).